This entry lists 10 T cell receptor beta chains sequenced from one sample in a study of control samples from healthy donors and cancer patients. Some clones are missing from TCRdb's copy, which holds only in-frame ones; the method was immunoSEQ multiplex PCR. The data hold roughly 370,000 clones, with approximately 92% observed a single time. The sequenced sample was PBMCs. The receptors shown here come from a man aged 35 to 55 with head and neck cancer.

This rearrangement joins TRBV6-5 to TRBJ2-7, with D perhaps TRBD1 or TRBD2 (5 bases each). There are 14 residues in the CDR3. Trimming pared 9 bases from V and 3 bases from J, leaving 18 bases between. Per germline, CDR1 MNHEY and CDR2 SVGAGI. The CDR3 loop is CASGSNQGIYEQYF. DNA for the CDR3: TGTGCCAGTGGGAGTAACCAGGGTATCTACGAGCAGTACTTC.

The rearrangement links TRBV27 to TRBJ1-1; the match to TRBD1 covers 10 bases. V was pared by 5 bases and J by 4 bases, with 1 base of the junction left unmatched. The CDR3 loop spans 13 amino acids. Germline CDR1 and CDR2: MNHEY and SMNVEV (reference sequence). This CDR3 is CASSDRGPTEAFF. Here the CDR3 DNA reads TGTGCCAGCAGTGACAGGGGGCCCACTGAAGCTTTCTTT.

The CDR3 protein is CASSRVGYEQYF. The CDR3 DNA follows: TGTGCCAGCAGTCGCGTCGGGTACGAGCAGTACTTC. The chain is built from TRBV11-1 and TRBJ2-7; D remains ambiguous. Germline CDR1 is SGHAT and CDR2 is FQDESV (reference sequence). The V and J ends lost 6 bases and 4 bases respectively, with 10 bases between them. The CDR3 is 12 residues long.

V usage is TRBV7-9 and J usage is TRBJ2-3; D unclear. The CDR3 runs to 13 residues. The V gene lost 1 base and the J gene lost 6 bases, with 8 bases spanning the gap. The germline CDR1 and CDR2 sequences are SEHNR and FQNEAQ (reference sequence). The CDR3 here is CASSLVPRDTQYF. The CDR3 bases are TGTGCCAGCAGCTTAGTCCCACGGGATACGCAGTATTTT.

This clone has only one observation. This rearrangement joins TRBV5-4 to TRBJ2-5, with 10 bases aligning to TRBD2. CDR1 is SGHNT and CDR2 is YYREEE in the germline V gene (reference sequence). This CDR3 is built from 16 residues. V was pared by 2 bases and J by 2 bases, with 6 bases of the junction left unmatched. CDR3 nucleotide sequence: TGTGCCAGCAGCTTAGCCCGGACTAGCGGACAAGAGACCCAGTACTTC. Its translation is CASSLARTSGQETQYF.

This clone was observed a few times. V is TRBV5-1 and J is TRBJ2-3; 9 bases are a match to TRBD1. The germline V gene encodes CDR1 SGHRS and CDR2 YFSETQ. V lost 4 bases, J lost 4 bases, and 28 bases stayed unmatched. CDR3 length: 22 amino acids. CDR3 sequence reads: CASSPDRSRTGDLLGVPDTQYF. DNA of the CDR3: TGCGCCAGCAGCCCGGACCGATCACGGACAGGGGACTTACTAGGAGTACCAGATACGCAGTATTTT.

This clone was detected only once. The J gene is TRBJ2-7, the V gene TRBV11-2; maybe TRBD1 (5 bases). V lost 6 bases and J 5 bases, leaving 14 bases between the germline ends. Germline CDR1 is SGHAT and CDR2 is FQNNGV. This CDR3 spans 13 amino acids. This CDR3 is CASSGVNRNEQYF. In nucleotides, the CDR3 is TGTGCCAGCAGTGGGGTCAACAGGAACGAGCAGTACTTC.

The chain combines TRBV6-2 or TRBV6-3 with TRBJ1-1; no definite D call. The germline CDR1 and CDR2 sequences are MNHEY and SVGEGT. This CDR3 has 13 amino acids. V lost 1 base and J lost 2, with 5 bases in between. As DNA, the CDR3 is TGTGCCAGCAGTTACTGGATAAACACTGAAGCTTTCTTT. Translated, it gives CASSYWINTEAFF.

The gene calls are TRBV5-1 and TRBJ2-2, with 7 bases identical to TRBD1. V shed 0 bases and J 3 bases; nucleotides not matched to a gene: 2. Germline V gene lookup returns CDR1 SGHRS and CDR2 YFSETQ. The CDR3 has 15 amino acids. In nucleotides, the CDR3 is TGCGCCAGCAGCTTGGGACAGGGTGACACCGGGGAGCTGTTTTTT. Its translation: CASSLGQGDTGELFF.

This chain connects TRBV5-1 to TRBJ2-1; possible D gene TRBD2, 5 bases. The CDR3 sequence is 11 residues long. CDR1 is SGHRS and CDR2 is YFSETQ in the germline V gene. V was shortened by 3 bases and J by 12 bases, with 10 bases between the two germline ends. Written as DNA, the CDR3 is TGCGCCAGCAGCTACAATCGGGGGCAGTTCTTC. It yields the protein CASSYNRGQFF. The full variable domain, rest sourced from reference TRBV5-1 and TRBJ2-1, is KAGVTQTPRYLIKTRGQQVTLSCSPISGHRSVSWYQQTPGQGLQFLFEYFSETQRNKGNFPGRFSGRQFSNSRSEMNVSTLELGDSALYLCASSYNRGQFFGPGTRLTVL.